This T cell receptor (beta chain) was documented in a study of blood T cells in healthy people across ages. The authors ran a second PCR of 7 to 11 cycles using a sample-barcoded 5' primer and a J-beta primer mix. Every sample gave at least 3 million paired-end reads containing CDR3. TCRdb reprocessed the 5' RACE reads with MiXCR, giving one entry per CDR3 protein. The table shows 600,000 or so distinct CDR3 sequences, with 20% to 25% occurring only once. This clonotype appeared a few times. The CDR3 spans 15 residues. The V gene's germline CDR1 is SNHLY and CDR2 FYNNEI. The chain joins TRBV2 to TRBJ2-5, with D possibly matching TRBD2 (6 bases). The end of the DNA is better explained by TRBJ2-7, so the J call may be wrong. The clonotype comes from a man aged 70-80 years in good health. The sequenced sample was blood. The DNA of the CDR3 is TGTGCCAGCAGTGAAGAAGCCGGGAGCTCCTACGAGCAGTACTTC. Amino acid sequence: CASSEEAGSSYEQYF.